This T cell receptor beta chain was sequenced for a study of blood T cell repertoires in COVID-19. V was cut by 7 bases and J by 3 bases, with 18 bases left in between. The CDR3 runs 15 residues. The germline V gene encodes CDR1 MNHEY and CDR2 SVGAGI. Sequencing used immunoSEQ multiplex PCR; TCRdb keeps in-frame clones, though not all of them. The sample has tens of thousands of clones; roughly 88% are singletons. Sequencing was done on a sample of peripheral blood. The clonotype originates from a man aged 50-59 years with acute or convalescent COVID-19. The chain carries TRBV6-5 and TRBJ1-1; D may be TRBD1 (5 bases). CDR3 region: CASTPASGRDTEAFF. The CDR3 DNA reads as TGTGCCAGCACCCCGGCCTCAGGGAGGGACACTGAAGCTTTCTTT.